Presented here are 9 T cell receptor beta chains from one specimen sequenced in a study of blood T cell repertoires in COVID-19. Sequencing was performed with immunoSEQ multiplex PCR; in TCRdb, only in-frame clones are kept and a portion is missing. The sample includes 300,000 or so clones, about 91% of them seen just once. Sequenced input: peripheral blood. The receptor set was obtained from a woman aged 25-40 years who had recovered from COVID-19.

The V gene is TRBV13, the J gene TRBJ2-7, with TRBD2 as a possible D gene (6 bases). The ends were cut back, 5 bases at V and 1 base at J, with 18 bases in the middle. This CDR3 is built from 16 residues. Germline V lookup: CDR1 PRHDT, CDR2 FYEKMQ (reference sequence). The DNA of the CDR3 is TGTGCCAGCAGCCCCTGGGGGGAGCAGGGATCCTACGAGCAGTACTTC. This codes for CASSPWGEQGSYEQYF. Full variable domain (missing parts from reference TRBV13 and TRBJ2-7): AAGVIQSPRHLIKEKRETATLKCYPIPRHDTVYWYQQGPGQDPQFLISFYEKMQSDKGSIPDRFSAQQFSDYHSELNMSSLELGDSALYFCASSPWGEQGSYEQYFGPGTRLTVT.

The chain is built from TRBV27 and TRBJ1-2, with a tentative D call TRBD1 (6 bases). V shed 2 bases and J shed 8 bases, with 12 bases lying between them. CDR1 and CDR2 (germline): MNHEY, SMNVEV (reference sequence). The CDR3 is 13 amino acids. CDR3: CASSLTGWDGYTF. The CDR3 DNA follows: TGTGCCAGCAGTTTAACAGGGTGGGACGGCTACACCTTC.

The chain links TRBV19 to TRBJ1-5; 8 bases line up with TRBD1. Trimming took 6 bases from V and 3 from J; bases not matched to a gene: 7. The CDR3 extends over 15 amino acids. From germline, CDR1 is LNHDA and CDR2 SQIVND (reference sequence). The CDR3 loop is CASSQGQGANQPQHF. The CDR3 DNA is TGTGCCAGTAGCCAAGGACAGGGCGCCAATCAGCCCCAGCATTTT.

The J gene is TRBJ2-7, the V gene TRBV18; 7 bases match TRBD2. CDR3 length equals 14 residues. Trimming removed 4 bases from V and 5 bases from J; junction bases left unmatched: 8. Per germline, CDR1 KGHSH and CDR2 LQKENI. For the CDR3, the DNA is TGTGCCAGCTCACAGACTAGCTGGGGCGACGAGCAGTACTTC. It yields the protein CASSQTSWGDEQYF.

This sequence joins TRBV19 and TRBJ2-2, with 9 bases fitting TRBD2. The V segment lost 5 bases and the J segment 3 bases; nucleotides outside the gene matches: 4. Germline CDR1 and CDR2: LNHDA and SQIVND (reference sequence). The CDR3 extends over 15 amino acids. The CDR3 region has the DNA TGTGCCAGTAGTGAGGCGGGGGGGCACACCGGGGAGCTGTTTTTT. Translated: CASSEAGGHTGELFF.

This rearrangement joins TRBV2 to TRBJ2-5; the D is unclear. Germline lookup yields CDR1 SNHLY and CDR2 FYNNEI. V lost 9 bases, J lost 2 bases, and 10 bases lay in between. The CDR3 contains 12 residues. CDR3 nucleotides: TGTGCCAGTAGAACAGATCAAGAGACCCAGTACTTC. It yields the protein CASRTDQETQYF.

This chain uses TRBV4-2 with TRBJ1-6, with 11 bases that match TRBD1. The CDR3 is 17 residues long. J was trimmed by 6 bases and V by 0 bases; bases with no gene match: 4. Germline CDR1 reads LGHNA; CDR2 reads YNFKEQ. CDR3 nucleotides: TGTGCCAGCAGCCAAGAAGGACAGGGGGCAAGTAATTCACCCCTCCACTTT. Its protein product is CASSQEGQGASNSPLHF.

The chain is built from TRBV2 and TRBJ2-2; 11 bases are a match to TRBD1. Trimming took 2 bases from V and 5 from J; bases not matched to a gene: 10. The CDR3 extends over 18 amino acids. The germline gives CDR1 SNHLY, CDR2 FYNNEI. The CDR3 DNA follows: TGTGCCAGCAGTGAACTGTCGCCCGGGACAGGGGGAACCGGGGAGCTGTTTTTT. Protein sequence: CASSELSPGTGGTGELFF.

This clone is a singleton in its sample. The V call is TRBV5-1, the J call TRBJ2-7, with a possible D match to TRBD1 (5 bases). The CDR3 has 14 residues. The ends were cut back, 4 bases at V and 5 bases at J, with 16 bases in the middle. CDR1 is SGHRS, CDR2 YFSETQ, per germline. CDR3 protein: CASSLGQVRDEQYF. The CDR3, as DNA: TGCGCCAGCAGCCTGGGGCAGGTACGAGACGAGCAGTACTTC.